Below, 23 T cell receptor beta chains from the same sample are listed, as sequenced in a study of blood T cell repertoires in COVID-19. Profiled with immunoSEQ multiplex PCR; TCRdb holds only in-frame clones, not every one. The sample has roughly 170,000 clones, roughly nine tenths seen once; the top ten hold 20%. Sample: peripheral blood. These receptors were collected from a man between 65 and 85 years old with active or convalescent COVID-19.

This clone was recorded only once. The chain uses TRBV6-2 or TRBV6-3 and TRBJ1-1; 9 positions match TRBD1. The CDR3 runs 15 residues. V trimming: 6 bases; J trimming: 3 bases; junction bases outside the gene matches: 8. Germline CDR1 and CDR2: MNHEY and SVGEGT. For the CDR3, the DNA is TGTGCCAGCAGCCGACAGGGGGGAGTGTACACTGAAGCTTTCTTT. It encodes CASSRQGGVYTEAFF.

This clone was detected only once. The chain recombines TRBV5-1 with TRBJ2-5, with D possibly being TRBD1 (9 bases). The CDR3 totals 18 residues. Trimming took 4 bases from V and 2 from J, leaving 24 bases between them. CDR1 is SGHRS and CDR2 is YFSETQ in the germline V gene. The CDR3 DNA reads TGCGCCAGCAGCCGAGACCCGGGGGGGACAGGGCTTCAAGAGACCCAGTACTTC. It encodes CASSRDPGGTGLQETQYF.

The gene calls are TRBV19 and TRBJ1-2; 8 nucleotides agree with TRBD1. With V trimmed by 2 bases and J by 7 bases, 15 bases remained unmatched. The CDR3 is 17 amino acids. Germline V CDR1 and CDR2: LNHDA, SQIVND (reference sequence). In DNA form, the CDR3 reads TGTGCCAGTAGTATATACCCCCCCGAGACAGGGGACGGTGGCTACACCTTC. Translated, it gives CASSIYPPETGDGGYTF. Looking up the rest from reference TRBV19 and TRBJ1-2 gives the full variable domain: DGGITQSPKYLFRKEGQNVTLSCEQNLNHDAMYWYRQDPGQGLRLIYYSQIVNDFQKGDIAEGYSVSREKKESFPLTVTSAQKNPTAFYLCASSIYPPETGDGGYTFGSGTRLTVV.

The chain combines TRBV24-1 with TRBJ1-5; possibly TRBD1 for D (6 bases). The CDR3 has 17 amino acids. CDR1 KGHDR and CDR2 SFDVKD come from the germline V gene. Trimming left V 7 bases short and J 7 bases short, with 25 bases between. As DNA, the CDR3 is TGTGCCACCAGCGCCGGGGAGGGGGGCCTTTTGAGGCAGCCCCAGCATTTT. It is translated as CATSAGEGGLLRQPQHF.

This clone was observed a single time. V is TRBV5-1 and J is TRBJ1-5; D gene ambiguous. The CDR3 contains 16 residues. V lost 3 bases to trimming and J lost 0 bases, with 13 bases between them. Germline values: CDR1 SGHRS, CDR2 YFSETQ. The CDR3 DNA is TGCGCCAGCAGCTGGGGAGATTCGGGTAGCAATCAGCCCCAGCATTTT. This translates into CASSWGDSGSNQPQHF. The full variable domain, with the rest looked up from reference TRBV5-1 and TRBJ1-5, is KAGVTQTPRYLIKTRGQQVTLSCSPISGHRSVSWYQQTPGQGLQFLFEYFSETQRNKGNFPGRFSGRQFSNSRSEMNVSTLELGDSALYLCASSWGDSGSNQPQHFGDGTRLSIL.

This clone was seen only once. The chain uses TRBV5-1 and TRBJ2-5; D perhaps matches TRBD2 (7 bases). Between the trimmed V and J ends, which lost 0 bases and 1 base, there was a span of 10 bases. The CDR3 spans 15 residues. The germline V gene encodes CDR1 SGHRS and CDR2 YFSETQ. CDR3: CASSLGRGPQETQYF. The DNA for the CDR3 is TGCGCCAGCAGCTTGGGGCGGGGGCCCCAAGAGACCCAGTACTTC. Combining the CDR3 with reference TRBV5-1 and TRBJ2-5 gives the whole variable domain KAGVTQTPRYLIKTRGQQVTLSCSPISGHRSVSWYQQTPGQGLQFLFEYFSETQRNKGNFPGRFSGRQFSNSRSEMNVSTLELGDSALYLCASSLGRGPQETQYFGPGTRLLVL.

A single count supports this clone. The rearrangement uses TRBV7-8 and TRBJ1-5; 7 nucleotides agree with TRBD1. The germline V gene encodes CDR1 SGHVS and CDR2 FQNEAQ. Trimming took 1 base from V and 6 from J; bases not matched to a gene: 12. The CDR3 is made up of 17 amino acids. The DNA of the CDR3 is TGTGCCAGCAGCTTAGGTGTCGCGGAGGGGGCTGGTCAGCCCCAGCATTTT. Protein product: CASSLGVAEGAGQPQHF.

The rearrangement links TRBV10-3 to TRBJ2-3; D is possibly TRBD2 (5 bases). Trimming took 4 bases from V and 8 from J, leaving 13 bases between them. Per germline, CDR1 ENHRY and CDR2 SYGVKD. There are 13 residues in the CDR3. The CDR3 sequence: CAISGEGSGTQYF. Here the CDR3 DNA reads TGTGCCATCAGTGGTGAGGGTTCGGGTACGCAGTATTTT.

The rearrangement links TRBV7-2 to TRBJ1-5; D not certain. V gave up 4 bases and J gave up 3 bases, with 13 bases separating them. Germline V CDR1 and CDR2: SGHTA, FQGNSA. This CDR3 has 15 amino acids. CDR3 protein: CASSSEAFTNQPQHF. The CDR3 DNA reads as TGTGCCAGCAGCTCCGAGGCCTTTACCAATCAGCCCCAGCATTTT.

The CDR3 sequence is CASSPLSGGVTNEQFF. For the CDR3, the DNA is TGTGCCAGCAGCCCGCTGAGCGGGGGGGTTACCAATGAGCAGTTCTTC. The rearrangement links TRBV7-2 to TRBJ2-1; 10 nucleotides line up with TRBD2. Germline V gene sequence: CDR1 SGHTA, CDR2 FQGNSA. CDR3 length: 16 amino acids. With 5 bases clipped from V and 6 bases from J, the junction kept 10 bases outside the gene matches.

To note about this clone: One end of the junction varies from germline; a read error may be responsible. The rearrangement links TRBV20-1 to TRBJ1-2; no reliable D call. CDR1 DFQATT and CDR2 SNEGSKA come from the germline V gene (reference sequence). The CDR3 runs 8 residues. The CDR3 DNA follows: TGCAGTGCTCCCCCCTCCCTTTTC. It encodes CSAPPSLF.

In this sample, this clone turned up a few times. V usage is TRBV25-1 and J usage is TRBJ1-4; the D gene is possibly TRBD1 (6 bases). This CDR3 spans 16 amino acids. Trimming stripped 6 bases from V and 0 bases from J, with 14 bases between. Germline-derived CDR1 and CDR2 are MGHDK and SYGVNS. Here the CDR3 DNA reads TGTGCCAGCAGGCCGACAGGCCCTACAACTAATGAAAAACTGTTTTTT. Protein product: CASRPTGPTTNEKLFF.

The V gene is TRBV12-3 or TRBV12-4, the J gene TRBJ1-6; TRBD1 aligns across 7 bases. The CDR3 totals 13 residues. The trim removed 5 bases at V and 9 bases at J, leaving 4 bases unmatched. The CDR3 spells CASSLRGSSPLHF. The CDR3, as DNA: TGTGCCAGCAGTCTCAGGGGGTCTTCACCCCTCCACTTT.

The chain uses TRBV7-2 and TRBJ1-2, with D perhaps TRBD1 (5 bases). This CDR3 comprises 14 residues. V was pared by 5 bases and J by 6 bases, with 16 bases between. Germline V gives CDR1 SGHTA, CDR2 FQGNSA. In DNA form, the CDR3 reads TGTGCCAGCAGCCCCCTGGGGCCTGGGAATGGCTACACCTTC. It specifies CASSPLGPGNGYTF.

The chain employs TRBV6-2 or TRBV6-3 and TRBJ1-2; TRBD1 agrees at 7 bases. The CDR3 is 13 residues long. Germline V gives CDR1 MNHEY, CDR2 SVGEGT. V was pared by 5 bases and J by 3 bases, with 3 bases of the junction left unmatched. CDR3 protein: CASSHQGDYGYTF. CDR3 nucleotide sequence: TGTGCCAGCAGTCATCAGGGGGACTATGGCTACACCTTC.

This clone was detected only once. This chain uses TRBV9 with TRBJ1-2; unclear D gene. Per germline, CDR1 SGDLS and CDR2 YYNGEE. This CDR3 region has 13 residues. V was cut by 2 bases and J by 0 bases, with 5 bases left in between. CDR3 region: CASSVLANYGYTF. The CDR3 nucleotides are TGTGCCAGCAGCGTGTTAGCTAACTATGGCTACACCTTC.

This rearrangement joins TRBV6-5 to TRBJ2-2; a weak D match, TRBD2 (5 bases). The CDR3 is made up of 15 amino acids. Germline lookup yields CDR1 MNHEY and CDR2 SVGAGI. Deletions cut 7 bases from V and 5 bases from J, with 17 bases between. The CDR3 nucleotides are TGTGCCAGCACTGGGTTGATACCGGGGACCGGGGAGCTGTTTTTT. Its translation: CASTGLIPGTGELFF.

The chain recombines TRBV6-5 with TRBJ1-1, with D hard to call. Trimming cost V 0 bases and J 5 bases, with 13 bases left between them. Germline V gene lookup returns CDR1 MNHEY and CDR2 SVGAGI. This CDR3 has 15 amino acids. CDR3 sequence (DNA): TGTGCCAGCAGTTACTCAGGCAGGTCAAAAACTGAAGCTTTCTTT. Protein sequence: CASSYSGRSKTEAFF.

The chain carries TRBV14 and TRBJ1-3; D gene unclear. Germline CDR1 and CDR2: SGHDN and FVKESK. This CDR3 has 15 amino acids. V lost 3 bases, J lost 4 bases, and 13 bases lay in between. CDR3 nucleotide sequence: TGTGCCAGCAGCCACGCACACGGGTTGGGAAACACCATATATTTT. This encodes CASSHAHGLGNTIYF.

This clone came up once. This rearrangement joins TRBV9 to TRBJ2-1, with 8 bases that match TRBD1. The trim removed 3 bases at V and 4 bases at J, leaving 3 bases unmatched. This CDR3 is 14 amino acids long. Germline CDR1 and CDR2: SGDLS and YYNGEE. CDR3: CASSDTGGYNEQFF. The DNA of the CDR3 is TGTGCCAGCAGCGACACAGGGGGGTACAATGAGCAGTTCTTC. Variable domain in full (rest from reference TRBV9 and TRBJ2-1): DSGVTQTPKHLITATGQRVTLRCSPRSGDLSVYWYQQSLDQGLQFLIQYYNGEERAKGNILERFSAQQFPDLHSELNLSSLELGDSALYFCASSDTGGYNEQFFGPGTRLTVL.

This clone was seen once. Here the CDR3 reads CASRLWRTSGRVYNEQFF. The CDR3 coding sequence is TGTGCAAGTCGCTTGTGGAGGACTAGCGGGAGGGTCTACAATGAGCAGTTCTTC. The chain joins TRBV12-2 to TRBJ2-1; the table names TRBD2, a call not compared with the DNA. TRBV12-2 is assigned pseudogene status. The CDR3 is made up of 18 amino acids.

This chain joins TRBV29-1 and TRBJ2-2, with D possibly being TRBD1 (6 bases). CDR3 length: 13 residues. The V gene's germline CDR1 is SQVTM and CDR2 ANQGSEA. V lost 7 bases and J lost 5, with 14 bases in between. The CDR3 sequence: CSADRPGTGELFF. CDR3 DNA sequence: TGCAGCGCTGACAGGCCAGGGACCGGGGAGCTGTTTTTT.

Here the CDR3 reads CASFDRGLLKMNTEAFF. DNA for the CDR3: TGTGCCAGTTTTGACAGGGGGCTCCTCAAGATGAACACTGAAGCTTTCTTT. This chain uses TRBV19 with TRBJ1-1; 10 positions match TRBD1. The CDR3 has 17 residues. The trim removed 8 bases at V and 0 bases at J, leaving 12 bases unmatched. CDR1 LNHDA and CDR2 SQIVND come from the germline V gene (reference sequence). Full variable domain (missing parts from reference TRBV19 and TRBJ1-1): DGGITQSPKYLFRKEGQNVTLSCEQNLNHDAMYWYRQDPGQGLRLIYYSQIVNDFQKGDIAEGYSVSREKKESFPLTVTSAQKNPTAFYLCASFDRGLLKMNTEAFFGQGTRLTVV.